The rows below give T cell receptor beta chains drawn from one sample of a study of identical twins. TCRdb reprocessed the 5' RACE reads via MiXCR and lists one record per CDR3 protein. The sample includes around 490,000 distinct CDR3 sequences, approximately 14% seen only once; the top ten take approximately 0.98%. The same sample was also studied in work on yellow fever vaccine responses in identical twins.

Sequencing input: CD4+ T cells sorted from blood. These receptors were obtained from a woman between 18 and 30 years old in good health. CDR3s include the opening cysteine and the closing phenylalanine or tryptophan. Expanded clones are given a class, and other clones once, few, many or no size at all.

TRBV28,TRBJ1-5,many,CASSKTGGNQPQHF
TRBV7-8,TRBJ2-1,.,CASSEPGQVSYNEQFF
TRBV7-2,TRBJ2-1,few,CASSPRGSFIVYNEQFF
TRBV7-2,TRBJ2-1,few,CASSPRLADNEQFF
TRBV18,TRBJ2-3,.,CASSLTSGRSTDTQYF
TRBV5-1,TRBJ2-5,few,CASSLEPSGAQETQYF
TRBV6-1,TRBJ2-5,few,CASTRREETQYF
TRBV5-1,TRBJ1-1,.,CASRDQGNTEAFF
TRBV6-2/TRBV6-3,TRBJ1-2,few,CASTRRDRPNYGYTF
TRBV7-9,TRBJ2-4,.,CASSLELGLSIQYF
TRBV7-9,TRBJ2-4,.,CACSHLRGTQEDPQYF
TRBV6-5,TRBJ1-3,few,CASSYSGPGRNSGNTIYF
TRBV5-1,TRBJ1-6,many,CASSSGQLNSPLHF
TRBV5-1,TRBJ2-3,many,CASSSGQPTDTQYF
TRBV6-5,TRBJ2-2,.,CASSYSWTGALNTGELFF
TRBV2,TRBJ2-5,few,CALAEQETQYF
TRBV20-1,TRBJ1-5,.,CSAGVQGVDRPQHF
TRBV6-5,TRBJ1-1,many,CASSYSWVNTEAFF
TRBV15,TRBJ2-3,many,CATSRAGVFAGTDTQYF
TRBV9,TRBJ2-1,.,CASSVGNTGAEQFF
TRBV5-1,TRBJ2-7,many,CASSHGLAGKSSYEQYF
TRBV7-2,TRBJ2-5,few,CASSLGALRTQYF
TRBV27,TRBJ2-7,.,CASRSSGAYEQYF
TRBV29-1,TRBJ1-1,.,CSVGTLNTEAFF
TRBV3-1,TRBJ2-5,.,CASSQDYRQETQYF
TRBV11-2,TRBJ2-3,.,CASSRTGYGTDTQYF
TRBV5-4,TRBJ2-2,few,CASSTRRGGANTGELFF
TRBV12-3/TRBV12-4,TRBJ2-7,.,CASIPSRGTGRLLRYEQYF